The entry below describes one TCR beta chain. This entry is derived from a study of T cell changes during pregnancy in multiple sclerosis. Germline CDR1 reads MNHEY; CDR2 reads SMNVEV (reference sequence). The V end was cut by 5 bases, the J end by 4 bases, with 12 bases between. The CDR3 sequence is 13 residues long. Produced via immunoSEQ multiplex PCR; TCRdb's table is partial and in-frame only. The sample shows around 25,000 clones, roughly 86% of them seen only once. This specimen was CD8+ T cells from peripheral blood mononuclear cells, taken in the second trimester of pregnancy. The chain employs TRBV27 and TRBJ2-7; the D is unclear. This clonotype was sampled from a female donor with multiple sclerosis, enrolled in a pregnancy study. DNA of the CDR3: TGTGCCAGCAGTGACGGTGTCGGGTACGAGCAGTACTTC. As protein: CASSDGVGYEQYF.